This entry lists 25 T cell receptor beta chains sequenced from one sample in a study of cytomegalovirus exposure and HLA in healthy donors. PCR amplification relied on 60 Vbeta primers (plus 13 Jbeta primers). TCRdb's table, derived via immunoSEQ multiplex PCR, lists solely in-frame clones and lacks some. Among fewer than 200,000 clones listed, 82% were seen once. The specimen sequenced was PBMCs. The source is a man aged 50-59 years in good health and CMV-seropositive.

The chain has TRBV27 and TRBJ1-1; D might be TRBD1 (5 bases). There are 17 residues in the CDR3. Between the trimmed V and J ends, which lost 1 base and 2 bases, there was a span of 17 bases. CDR1 MNHEY and CDR2 SMNVEV come from the germline V gene (reference sequence). The CDR3 bases are TGTGCCAGCAGTTTATGGGCAGGGTCGGGCCTAAACACTGAAGCTTTCTTT. This codes for CASSLWAGSGLNTEAFF.

V usage is TRBV28 and J usage is TRBJ1-2; D gene ambiguous. Germline V lookup: CDR1 MDHEN, CDR2 SYDVKM. V was cut by 2 bases and J by 2 bases, with 12 bases left in between. CDR3 length: 15 residues. The CDR3 region is CASSLSGSLNYGYTF. In nucleotides, the CDR3 is TGTGCCAGCAGTTTAAGCGGGTCCCTAAACTATGGCTACACCTTC.

The chain recombines TRBV5-6 with TRBJ1-1; D remains unclear. The CDR3 is 15 amino acids. Germline V gives CDR1 SGHDT, CDR2 YYEEEE. Deletions cut 0 bases from V and 1 base from J, with 10 bases between. CDR3 sequence (DNA): TGTGCCAGCAGCTTGGGTGCGTCCGGGAACACTGAAGCTTTCTTT. Residues: CASSLGASGNTEAFF.

The chain is built from TRBV6-5 and TRBJ2-1, with unresolved D. Germline loops: CDR1 MNHEY, CDR2 SVGAGI. The CDR3 sequence is 15 residues long. Trimming removed 5 bases from V and 5 bases from J, with 16 bases in between. The CDR3 loop is CASSHPSDTHNEQFF. CDR3 nucleotides: TGTGCCAGCAGTCACCCCTCCGACACTCACAATGAGCAGTTCTTC.

This rearrangement joins TRBV11-3 to TRBJ2-1, with 10 bases fitting TRBD1. This CDR3 has 16 residues. The trim removed 5 bases at V and 5 bases at J, leaving 9 bases unmatched. CDR1 is SGHNT and CDR2 is YENEEA in the germline V gene. CDR3 DNA: TGTGCCAGCAGCCGGGGGGGGACAGGGGCAAACAATGAGCAGTTCTTC. Translation: CASSRGGTGANNEQFF.

The chain combines TRBV27 with TRBJ2-1, with TRBD2 identical over 15 bases. Looked up from germline, CDR1 is MNHEY and CDR2 is SMNVEV (reference sequence). V lost 0 bases, J lost 7 bases, and 10 bases stayed unmatched. This CDR3 contains 19 residues. CDR3 loop: CASSLSGRTSGREWNEQFF. The CDR3 DNA reads TGTGCCAGCAGTTTATCAGGACGGACTAGCGGGAGGGAGTGGAATGAGCAGTTCTTC.

In this sample, this clone turned up a few times. The chain is built from TRBV5-6 and TRBJ2-7; 16 bases line up with TRBD2. The CDR3 covers 17 residues. The germline V gene has CDR1 SGHDT and CDR2 YYEEEE. Trimming cost V 4 bases and J 7 bases; bases outside gene matches: 11. CDR3 region: CASSGAGLAGGVREQYF. Written as DNA, the CDR3 is TGTGCCAGCAGCGGTGCGGGACTAGCGGGGGGGGTTCGGGAGCAGTACTTC.

The gene calls are TRBV5-6 and TRBJ2-1; D not resolved. Per the germline V gene, CDR1 is SGHDT and CDR2 is YYEEEE. The CDR3 sequence is 15 residues long. V lost 4 bases and J lost 4, with 15 bases in between. The CDR3 DNA is TGTGCCAGCAGCCCCGCGGAGCCCCCTTACAATGAGCAGTTCTTC. Translated, it gives CASSPAEPPYNEQFF.

The chain combines TRBV28 with TRBJ1-3, with D possibly matching TRBD1 (6 bases). V shed 7 bases and J shed 0 bases, with 16 bases lying between them. From germline, CDR1 is MDHEN and CDR2 SYDVKM. The CDR3 spans 16 residues. CDR3 in DNA: TGTGCCAGCAAAGTGGGGACACCCTACTCTGGAAACACCATATATTTT. Translated: CASKVGTPYSGNTIYF.

On this clone itself: Other DNA sequences in this specimen translate into the identical CDR3. J is TRBJ2-7 and V is TRBV19, with a tentative D call TRBD1 (5 bases). CDR1 and CDR2 (germline): LNHDA, SQIVND (reference sequence). The CDR3 is made up of 12 amino acids. V was shortened by 4 bases and J by 7 bases, with 11 bases between the two germline ends. For the CDR3, the DNA is TGTGCCAGTAGTACAGGGTCAGGAGAGCAGTACTTC. This encodes CASSTGSGEQYF.

The rearrangement joins TRBV11-2 to TRBJ1-1; no clear D gene. The CDR3 sequence is 15 residues long. Trimming stripped 3 bases from V and 0 bases from J, with 11 bases between. Per germline, CDR1 SGHAT and CDR2 FQNNGV. The CDR3 loop is CASSFGLQVNTEAFF. The CDR3 DNA reads TGTGCCAGCAGCTTCGGACTGCAGGTGAACACTGAAGCTTTCTTT.

The V and J genes are TRBV28 and TRBJ2-6; 9 positions agree with TRBD1. Germline V lookup: CDR1 MDHEN, CDR2 SYDVKM. This CDR3 contains 13 residues. The CDR3 region has the DNA TGTGGGGACAGGGAAACTGGGGCCAACGTCCTGACTTTC. Amino acids: CGDRETGANVLTF. Full variable domain (rest looked up from reference TRBV28 and TRBJ2-6): DVKVTQSSRYLVKRTGEKVFLECVQDMDHENMFWYRQDPGLGLRLIYFSYDVKMKEKGDIPEGYSVSREKKERFSLILESASTNQTSMYLCGDRETGANVLTFGAGSRLTVL.

This chain connects TRBV11-2 to TRBJ2-3; tentative D call: TRBD1 (5 bases). The CDR3 extends over 13 amino acids. CDR1 and CDR2 from the germline V gene are SGHAT and FQNNGV. V was pared by 5 bases and J by 5 bases, with 11 bases between. CDR3 coding DNA: TGTGCCAGCAGCCTCCAAAGGGGAGATACGCAGTATTTT. It codes for CASSLQRGDTQYF.

The chain has TRBV18 and TRBJ1-2, with unresolved D. The CDR3 extends over 13 amino acids. Between the trimmed V and J ends, which lost 6 bases and 2 bases, there was a span of 10 bases. Looked up from germline, CDR1 is KGHSH and CDR2 is LQKENI. The CDR3 nucleotides are TGTGCCAGCTCGCCCTCAGGCAACTATGGCTACACCTTC. Its translation: CASSPSGNYGYTF. Filled out from reference TRBV18 and TRBJ1-2, the complete variable domain reads NAGVMQNPRHLVRRRGQEARLRCSPMKGHSHVYWYRQLPEEGLKFMVYLQKENIIDESGMPKERFSAEFPKEGPSILRIQQVVRGDSAAYFCASSPSGNYGYTFGSGTRLTVV.

This clone occurred a few times. V and J are TRBV7-3 and TRBJ2-1, with TRBD1 as a possible D gene (6 bases). V gave up 6 bases and J gave up 8 bases, with 20 bases separating them. CDR1 is SGHTA and CDR2 is FQGTGA in the germline V gene. This CDR3 region has 15 residues. The DNA of the CDR3 is TGTGCCAGCAGTTATTTAGGGACAAATGGTGATGAGCAGTTCTTC. Amino acid sequence: CASSYLGTNGDEQFF.

The genes are TRBV10-2 and TRBJ2-7; tentatively, D is TRBD1 (6 bases). Germline CDR1 reads WSHSY; CDR2 reads SAAADI. V was pared by 0 bases and J by 1 base, with 16 bases between. The CDR3 is made up of 17 amino acids. CDR3 loop: CASSESGSGVGSYEQYF. Written as DNA, the CDR3 is TGCGCCAGCAGTGAGTCGGGATCAGGGGTGGGGTCCTACGAGCAGTACTTC.

This rearrangement joins TRBV5-4 to TRBJ1-6; 11 positions agree with TRBD1. J was trimmed by 5 bases and V by 4 bases; bases with no gene match: 5. Germline CDR1 is SGHNT and CDR2 is YYREEE (reference sequence). The CDR3 has 16 residues. The CDR3 sequence: CASSIMGQGDNSPLHF. DNA for the CDR3: TGTGCCAGCAGCATAATGGGACAGGGGGATAATTCACCCCTCCACTTT. The full variable domain, its missing parts supplied by reference TRBV5-4 and TRBJ1-6, is ETGVTQSPTHLIKTRGQQVTLRCSSQSGHNTVSWYQQALGQGPQFIFQYYREEENGRGNFPPRFSGLQFPNYSSELNVNALELDDSALYLCASSIMGQGDNSPLHFGNGTRLTVT.

V and J are TRBV28 and TRBJ1-2; TRBD1 is a possible D gene (6 bases). V shed 5 bases and J shed 7 bases, with 17 bases lying between them. Germline lookup yields CDR1 MDHEN and CDR2 SYDVKM. CDR3 length equals 14 residues. The CDR3 is CASSPGGALGGYTF. The DNA of the CDR3 is TGTGCCAGCAGTCCGGGGGGCGCACTGGGTGGCTACACCTTC.

About this clone: Within the sample, other DNA sequences also encode this same CDR3. J is TRBJ2-3 and V is TRBV7-2; D not resolved. The CDR3 contains 12 residues. From germline, CDR1 is SGHTA and CDR2 FQGNSA. V was pared by 6 bases and J by 2 bases, with 6 bases between. CDR3 sequence (DNA): TGTGCCAGCAGTCTGTCCACAGATACGCAGTATTTT. This sequence encodes CASSLSTDTQYF.

V usage is TRBV19 and J usage is TRBJ1-4, with a possible D match to TRBD1 (5 bases). Germline V gene sequence: CDR1 LNHDA, CDR2 SQIVND (reference sequence). The CDR3 runs to 15 residues. The germline V and J ends were trimmed by 1 base and 8 bases, with 14 bases remaining between them. CDR3 in amino acids: CASSIVTGSGEKLFF. As DNA, the CDR3 is TGTGCCAGTAGTATAGTAACAGGCTCAGGGGAAAAACTGTTTTTT.

In its sample, this clone was seen once. This chain uses TRBV7-2 with TRBJ1-2; tentatively, D is TRBD1 (5 bases). The ends were cut back, 1 base at V and 2 bases at J, with 11 bases in the middle. CDR3 length: 15 residues. CDR1 is SGHTA, CDR2 FQGNSA, per germline. In DNA, the CDR3 is TGTGCCAGCAGCTTAGGGATGGGGCCAAACTATGGCTACACCTTC. Protein: CASSLGMGPNYGYTF. Drawing the rest from reference TRBV7-2 and TRBJ1-2, the complete variable domain is GAGVSQSPSNKVTEKGKDVELRCDPISGHTALYWYRQSLGQGLEFLIYFQGNSAPDKSGLPSDRFSAERTGGSVSTLTIQRTQQEDSAVYLCASSLGMGPNYGYTFGSGTRLTVV.

For the CDR3, the DNA is TGTGCCAGCAGCTCGCAGGGCAGGGGGACCACAGATACGCAGTATTTT. Encoded protein: CASSSQGRGTTDTQYF. The chain uses TRBV7-2 and TRBJ2-3; 7 positions match TRBD1. Germline CDR1 reads SGHTA; CDR2 reads FQGNSA. The CDR3 covers 16 residues. After removal of 4 bases from V and 2 bases from J, the junction contained 9 bases not matched to a gene.

J is TRBJ2-7 and V is TRBV28; 8 nucleotides line up with TRBD2. CDR1 MDHEN and CDR2 SYDVKM come from the germline V gene. Germline trimming cut 5 bases from V and 2 bases from J; bases unmatched to any gene: 5. This CDR3 has 14 residues. The CDR3 protein is CASSRRGAPYEQYF. CDR3 in DNA: TGTGCCAGCAGTCGGCGGGGGGCCCCCTACGAGCAGTACTTC.

The chain couples TRBV2 to TRBJ2-2, with no clear D. The CDR3 sequence is 14 residues long. Germline CDR1 reads SNHLY; CDR2 reads FYNNEI. V was clipped by 2 bases and J by 1 base, with 5 bases between them. CDR3 bases: TGTGCCAGCAGTGAACTGTGGAACACCGGGGAGCTGTTTTTT. Translation gives CASSELWNTGELFF.

This sequence joins TRBV6-6 and TRBJ2-5; 8 bases line up with TRBD1. V shed 2 bases, J shed 4 bases, and the junction held 3 bases outside the gene matches. From germline, CDR1 is MNHNY and CDR2 SVGAGI (reference sequence). The CDR3 length is 14 residues. DNA of the CDR3: TGTGCCAGCAGTTACGGACAGGGTGGAGAGACCCAGTACTTC. The encoded protein is CASSYGQGGETQYF.